The clone carrying this TCR beta chain was found once. After extraction with the RNeasy kit, roughly 0.45 to 1 ug of the RNA was reverse transcribed using random hexamers. The authors amplified TCR beta CDR3 across 54 Vbeta and 13 Jbeta using immunoSEQ multiplex PCR. TCRdb recomputed calls from the immunoSEQ multiplex PCR reads with MiXCR, one row per CDR3 protein. Of some 1,200 distinct CDR3 sequences detected, over 60% appear once; the ten largest clones hold about 20%. These data come from a study of CD8 T cells in Susac syndrome. The junction had 9 bases not matched to a gene; V was cut back by 3 bases and J by 8 bases. The germline V gene encodes CDR1 MNHEY and CDR2 SMNVEV (reference sequence). The length of the CDR3 is 15 residues. It was CD27 and CD45RA staining that defined memory subsets for TEMRA sorting. CD8+ and CD4+ T cells from blood underwent TCR beta sequencing, which was carried out in a high-throughput format. Sequencing covered total CD8+ T cells and sorted CD8+ TEMRA cells.

This clonotype was sampled from a human donor with Susac syndrome. Sequenced: CD8+ TEMRA cells from PBMCs. Subset indicated: FACS-sorted terminally differentiated effector memory CD8+ T cells re-expressing CD45RA (CD8+ TEMRA). The chain has TRBV27 and TRBJ1-4; 7 bases agree with TRBD1. CDR3 coding DNA: TGTGCCAGCAGTTTGTTCAGGGGGGGGAAAGAAAAACTGTTTTTT. Protein sequence: CASSLFRGGKEKLFF.